Listed below are T cell receptor beta chains from one sample, sequenced in a study of blood T cell repertoires in COVID-19. Some clones are missing from TCRdb's copy, which holds only in-frame ones; the method was immunoSEQ multiplex PCR. The sample has 450,000 or so clones; 70% to 90% are singletons. Material for sequencing was peripheral blood. The receptors shown here come from a man aged 18 to 30 with COVID-19, enrolled during active disease. Both conserved end residues are part of each CDR3. A D gene is named only where the DNA matches it firmly. Only some rows state a clone size, as once, few, many or a class for expanded clones.

J gene: TRBJ1-2
clone size: -
CDR3 length: 12
D gene: -
V gene: TRBV7-9
CDR3 protein: CASSTYRDGYTF
CDR3 DNA: TGTGCCAGCAGCACCTACAGGGATGGCTACACCTTC

J gene: TRBJ2-2
clone size: -
CDR3 length: 17
D gene: TRBD2
V gene: TRBV18
CDR3 protein: CASSPSSGRARTGELFF
CDR3 DNA: TGTGCCAGCTCACCATCGTCCGGGAGGGCCCGTACCGGGGAGCTGTTTTTT

J gene: TRBJ2-1
clone size: -
CDR3 length: 16
D gene: TRBD1
V gene: TRBV30
CDR3 protein: CAWTRGLNFLYNEQFF
CDR3 DNA: TGTGCCTGGACCAGGGGGCTTAATTTTCTCTACAATGAGCAGTTCTTC

J gene: TRBJ2-1
clone size: once
CDR3 length: 14
D gene: -
V gene: TRBV20-1
CDR3 protein: CSASKGKQYNEQFF
CDR3 DNA: TGCAGTGCTAGTAAGGGGAAGCAGTACAATGAGCAGTTCTTC

J gene: TRBJ1-5
clone size: -
CDR3 length: 14
D gene: -
V gene: TRBV19
CDR3 protein: CASKVQGSNQPQHF
CDR3 DNA: TGTGCCAGTAAGGTCCAGGGGAGCAATCAGCCCCAGCATTTT

J gene: TRBJ2-1
clone size: -
CDR3 length: 13
D gene: -
V gene: TRBV20-1
CDR3 protein: CSASSPPGNEQFF
CDR3 DNA: TGCAGTGCTAGTTCCCCCCCGGGCAATGAGCAGTTCTTC

J gene: TRBJ1-2
clone size: few
CDR3 length: 12
D gene: -
V gene: TRBV12-3/TRBV12-4
CDR3 protein: CASSLWGVYRTF
CDR3 DNA: TGTGCCAGCAGCTTATGGGGGGTTTATAGGACCTTC

J gene: TRBJ2-5
clone size: -
CDR3 length: 14
D gene: -
V gene: TRBV5-1
CDR3 protein: CASSTPQGRETQYF
CDR3 DNA: TGCGCCAGCAGCACTCCTCAGGGTCGAGAGACCCAGTACTTC

J gene: TRBJ1-1
clone size: -
CDR3 length: 15
D gene: TRBD1
V gene: TRBV6-5
CDR3 protein: CASSYSGRGVAEAFF
CDR3 DNA: TGTGCCAGCAGTTACTCTGGCAGGGGGGTCGCTGAAGCTTTCTTT

J gene: TRBJ2-7
clone size: -
CDR3 length: 14
D gene: -
V gene: TRBV11-3
CDR3 protein: CASSLAGISYEQYF
CDR3 DNA: TGTGCCAGCAGCTTAGCCGGGATATCCTACGAGCAGTACTTC

J gene: TRBJ2-1
clone size: -
CDR3 length: 15
D gene: TRBD2
V gene: TRBV19
CDR3 protein: CASSMAGGPVNEQFF
CDR3 DNA: TGTGCCAGTAGTATGGCGGGAGGGCCGGTCAATGAGCAGTTCTTC

J gene: TRBJ2-7
clone size: -
CDR3 length: 13
D gene: TRBD2
V gene: TRBV30
CDR3 protein: CAWAPGLAYEQYF
CDR3 DNA: TGTGCCTGGGCCCCGGGACTAGCCTACGAGCAGTACTTC

J gene: TRBJ2-7
clone size: -
CDR3 length: 13
D gene: -
V gene: TRBV7-9
CDR3 protein: CASSLGGSSEQYF
CDR3 DNA: TGTGCCAGCAGCTTAGGAGGGTCAAGCGAGCAGTACTTC

J gene: TRBJ2-3
clone size: -
CDR3 length: 15
D gene: TRBD2
V gene: TRBV3-1/TRBV3-2
CDR3 protein: CASSQGPGGGDTQYF
CDR3 DNA: TGTGCCAGCAGCCAAGGCCCCGGGGGGGGAGATACGCAGTATTTT

J gene: TRBJ2-3
clone size: -
CDR3 length: 14
D gene: TRBD2
V gene: TRBV6-5
CDR3 protein: CASKRGKITDTQYF
CDR3 DNA: TGTGCCAGCAAGCGGGGGAAAATCACAGATACGCAGTATTTT

J gene: TRBJ2-2
clone size: -
CDR3 length: 11
D gene: -
V gene: TRBV6-1
CDR3 protein: CASSDPGELFF
CDR3 DNA: TGTGCCAGCAGTGACCCAGGGGAGCTGTTTTTT

J gene: TRBJ2-7
clone size: -
CDR3 length: 15
D gene: -
V gene: TRBV7-8
CDR3 protein: CASSVTGTLYYEQYF
CDR3 DNA: TGTGCCAGCAGCGTAACCGGGACTCTCTACTACGAGCAGTACTTC

J gene: TRBJ1-2
clone size: -
CDR3 length: 13
D gene: -
V gene: TRBV6-1
CDR3 protein: CASSEVLGDGYTF
CDR3 DNA: TGTGCCAGCAGTGAAGTCCTCGGTGATGGCTACACCTTC

J gene: TRBJ2-7
clone size: -
CDR3 length: 15
D gene: -
V gene: TRBV6-5
CDR3 protein: CASSYSGTGTYEQYF
CDR3 DNA: TGTGCCAGCAGTTACTCCGGGACTGGCACCTACGAGCAGTACTTC

J gene: TRBJ2-7
clone size: -
CDR3 length: 12
D gene: TRBD2
V gene: TRBV6-5
CDR3 protein: CASTSGPYEQYF
CDR3 DNA: TGTGCCAGCACTAGCGGACCCTACGAGCAGTACTTC

J gene: TRBJ2-2
clone size: few
CDR3 length: 14
D gene: -
V gene: TRBV7-2
CDR3 protein: CASSYYLRTGELFF
CDR3 DNA: TGTGCCAGCAGCTACTATTTACGAACCGGGGAGCTGTTTTTT

J gene: TRBJ2-1
clone size: -
CDR3 length: 16
D gene: TRBD1
V gene: TRBV7-7
CDR3 protein: CASSPPGQGSYNEQFF
CDR3 DNA: TGTGCCAGCAGCCCCCCGGGACAGGGATCCTACAATGAGCAGTTCTTC

J gene: TRBJ1-5
clone size: -
CDR3 length: 14
D gene: -
V gene: TRBV2
CDR3 protein: CASSASRRGPPQHF
CDR3 DNA: TGTGCCAGCAGTGCCTCCCGGAGGGGACCGCCCCAGCATTTT

J gene: TRBJ1-5
clone size: -
CDR3 length: 14
D gene: -
V gene: TRBV4-1
CDR3 protein: CASSQDRGYQPQHF
CDR3 DNA: TGCGCCAGCAGCCAAGACAGAGGGTATCAGCCCCAGCATTTT

J gene: TRBJ1-3
clone size: -
CDR3 length: 15
D gene: -
V gene: TRBV24-1
CDR3 protein: CATSDPGPAGNTIYF
CDR3 DNA: TGTGCCACCAGTGACCCTGGGCCGGCTGGAAACACCATATATTTT

J gene: TRBJ2-7
clone size: -
CDR3 length: 15
D gene: -
V gene: TRBV14
CDR3 protein: CASSQGWGRSYEQYF
CDR3 DNA: TGTGCCAGCAGCCAAGGGTGGGGGAGGTCCTACGAGCAGTACTTC

J gene: TRBJ2-5
clone size: -
CDR3 length: 16
D gene: TRBD2
V gene: TRBV18
CDR3 protein: CASHRTSGSRVETQYF
CDR3 DNA: TGTGCCAGTCACCGGACTAGCGGGAGTAGGGTGGAGACCCAGTACTTC

J gene: TRBJ2-7
clone size: -
CDR3 length: 18
D gene: TRBD2
V gene: TRBV4-2
CDR3 protein: CASSLSGGGPQSSYEQYF
CDR3 DNA: TGTGCCAGCAGCCTCAGCGGGGGGGGGCCTCAAAGCTCCTACGAGCAGTACTTC

J gene: TRBJ2-1
clone size: few
CDR3 length: 16
D gene: -
V gene: TRBV5-6
CDR3 protein: CASSFNGTFSAGEQFF
CDR3 DNA: TGTGCCAGCAGCTTTAACGGCACCTTCTCGGCAGGGGAGCAGTTCTTC

J gene: TRBJ2-1
clone size: -
CDR3 length: 11
D gene: TRBD2
V gene: TRBV7-9
CDR3 protein: CASSSGTNRFF
CDR3 DNA: TGTGCCAGCAGTTCCGGGACTAACCGGTTCTTC

J gene: TRBJ2-3
clone size: -
CDR3 length: 14
D gene: TRBD1
V gene: TRBV6-5
CDR3 protein: CATYRQGSTDTQYF
CDR3 DNA: TGTGCCACCTATAGACAGGGTAGCACAGATACGCAGTATTTT

J gene: TRBJ1-1
clone size: -
CDR3 length: 13
D gene: TRBD1
V gene: TRBV19
CDR3 protein: CASNQQGGTEAFF
CDR3 DNA: TGTGCCAGTAACCAACAGGGGGGGACTGAAGCTTTCTTT

J gene: TRBJ2-1
clone size: -
CDR3 length: 19
D gene: -
V gene: TRBV5-1
CDR3 protein: CASSLASRLLALTYNEQFF
CDR3 DNA: TGCGCCAGCAGCTTGGCCTCTCGGCTTCTAGCGCTAACCTACAATGAGCAGTTCTTC

J gene: TRBJ1-1
clone size: -
CDR3 length: 14
D gene: -
V gene: TRBV19
CDR3 protein: CASSMSQVNTEAFF
CDR3 DNA: TGTGCCAGTAGTATGAGCCAGGTGAACACTGAAGCTTTCTTT

J gene: TRBJ2-7
clone size: -
CDR3 length: 15
D gene: -
V gene: TRBV3-1/TRBV3-2
CDR3 protein: CASSQARWVGDEQYF
CDR3 DNA: TGTGCCAGCAGCCAAGCCAGGTGGGTCGGCGACGAGCAGTACTTC

J gene: TRBJ2-7
clone size: -
CDR3 length: 14
D gene: TRBD2
V gene: TRBV13
CDR3 protein: CASSSRTSSDEQYF
CDR3 DNA: TGTGCCAGCAGCTCTCGGACTAGTAGCGACGAGCAGTACTTC

J gene: TRBJ1-2
clone size: -
CDR3 length: 14
D gene: TRBD1
V gene: TRBV2
CDR3 protein: CASKPDRANYGYTF
CDR3 DNA: TGTGCCAGCAAGCCGGACAGGGCTAACTATGGCTACACCTTC

J gene: TRBJ2-7
clone size: -
CDR3 length: 12
D gene: -
V gene: TRBV5-1
CDR3 protein: CATPGFTYEQYF
CDR3 DNA: TGCGCCACCCCCGGGTTCACCTACGAGCAGTACTTC

J gene: TRBJ1-4
clone size: -
CDR3 length: 15
D gene: -
V gene: TRBV7-6
CDR3 protein: CASSSYGGRNEKLFF
CDR3 DNA: TGTGCCAGCAGCTCGTACGGGGGGCGTAATGAAAAACTGTTTTTT

J gene: TRBJ2-3
clone size: -
CDR3 length: 14
D gene: -
V gene: TRBV24-1
CDR3 protein: CATSARTDTDTQYF
CDR3 DNA: TGTGCCACCAGTGCGAGGACAGACACAGATACGCAGTATTTT

J gene: TRBJ2-7
clone size: -
CDR3 length: 11
D gene: -
V gene: TRBV12-3/TRBV12-4
CDR3 protein: CASTYSGEQYF
CDR3 DNA: TGTGCCAGCACTTATTCCGGCGAGCAGTACTTC

J gene: TRBJ2-3
clone size: -
CDR3 length: 11
D gene: -
V gene: TRBV24-1
CDR3 protein: CATSTADTQYF
CDR3 DNA: TGTGCCACCAGTACGGCAGATACGCAGTATTTT

J gene: TRBJ2-7
clone size: -
CDR3 length: 12
D gene: -
V gene: TRBV6-5
CDR3 protein: CASSYSGSEQYF
CDR3 DNA: TGTGCCAGCAGTTACTCGGGCAGCGAGCAGTACTTC

J gene: TRBJ2-1
clone size: -
CDR3 length: 14
D gene: -
V gene: TRBV7-9
CDR3 protein: CASTKSDSYNEQFF
CDR3 DNA: TGTGCCAGCACCAAGTCAGACTCCTACAATGAGCAGTTCTTC

J gene: TRBJ2-1
clone size: -
CDR3 length: 15
D gene: -
V gene: TRBV27
CDR3 protein: CASSLFDGNANEQFF
CDR3 DNA: TGTGCCAGCAGTTTATTTGACGGGAATGCCAATGAGCAGTTCTTC

J gene: TRBJ2-5
clone size: -
CDR3 length: 13
D gene: -
V gene: TRBV10-3
CDR3 protein: CAISPRVAETQYF
CDR3 DNA: TGTGCCATCAGTCCTCGGGTAGCGGAGACCCAGTACTTC

J gene: TRBJ1-2
clone size: once
CDR3 length: 16
D gene: TRBD1
V gene: TRBV30
CDR3 protein: CAWTGVLTGGNYGYTF
CDR3 DNA: TGTGCCTGGACGGGGGTCTTAACAGGGGGTAACTATGGCTACACCTTC

J gene: TRBJ2-7
clone size: -
CDR3 length: 12
D gene: TRBD2
V gene: TRBV6-4
CDR3 protein: CASSRDYVEQYF
CDR3 DNA: TGTGCCAGCAGCCGGGACTACGTCGAGCAGTACTTC

J gene: TRBJ1-1
clone size: -
CDR3 length: 12
D gene: TRBD1
V gene: TRBV2
CDR3 protein: CASRGDRTEAFF
CDR3 DNA: TGTGCCAGCAGGGGGGACAGAACTGAAGCTTTCTTT

J gene: TRBJ1-3
clone size: -
CDR3 length: 13
D gene: -
V gene: TRBV5-1
CDR3 protein: CASSLGAGNTIYF
CDR3 DNA: TGCGCCAGCAGCCTAGGGGCTGGAAACACCATATATTTT